These 26 T cell receptor beta chains share one sample of origin, sequenced in a study of blood T cell repertoires in COVID-19. The repertoire was sequenced with immunoSEQ multiplex PCR; TCRdb's copy has only in-frame clones and lacks some. The sample includes about 200,000 clones, roughly 91% of them seen just once. Material for sequencing was PBMCs or T cells enriched from blood (not recorded which). These receptors came from a young woman with acute COVID-19.

CDR3 amino acids: CASRGSYLYSGNTIYF. The CDR3, as DNA: TGTGCCAGCAGAGGGAGTTACCTTTACTCTGGAAACACCATATATTTT. J is TRBJ1-3 and V is TRBV7-9; D gene uncertain. The CDR3 has 16 amino acids. CDR1 and CDR2 (germline): SEHNR, FQNEAQ (reference sequence). The V end lost 6 bases, the J end lost 0 bases, and 15 bases lay between the germline ends.

The chain combines TRBV2 with TRBJ1-1; maybe TRBD1 (6 bases). The germline V gene has CDR1 SNHLY and CDR2 FYNNEI. The length of the CDR3 is 16 residues. The V gene lost 2 bases and the J gene lost 0 bases, with 13 bases spanning the gap. The CDR3 DNA reads TGTGCCAGCAGTGAATGGGTCGGGGACATGAACACTGAAGCTTTCTTT. Its translation: CASSEWVGDMNTEAFF.

The gene calls are TRBV3-1 (or the pseudogene TRBV3-2) and TRBJ2-7; D is perhaps TRBD1 (6 bases). The CDR3 runs 13 residues. Deletions cut 4 bases from V and 3 bases from J, with 10 bases between. Germline V gives CDR1 LGHDT, CDR2 YNNKEL (reference sequence). CDR3 loop: CASSPGHVYEQYF. The CDR3 DNA reads TGTGCCAGCAGCCCGGGACACGTCTACGAGCAGTACTTC.

V is TRBV9 and J is TRBJ1-5, with 7 bases aligning to TRBD1. After removal of 4 bases from V and 5 bases from J, the junction contained 6 bases not matched to a gene. Germline assignment: CDR1 SGDLS and CDR2 YYNGEE. The CDR3 has 14 amino acids. The CDR3 here is CASSLGTADQPQHF. The DNA of the CDR3 is TGTGCCAGCAGCCTGGGGACAGCGGATCAGCCCCAGCATTTT.

This clone was counted once. The gene calls are TRBV13 and TRBJ2-1; TRBD1 might be the D (5 bases). The CDR3 loop spans 11 amino acids. Germline CDR1 is PRHDT and CDR2 is FYEKMQ (reference sequence). Trimming took off 5 bases at V and 8 bases at J, with 7 bases between the two ends. The CDR3, as DNA: TGTGCCAGCAGCGTGGGGCATGAGCAGTTCTTC. Protein: CASSVGHEQFF.

The sample holds one count of this clone. This sequence joins TRBV30 and TRBJ2-5; the D gene is possibly TRBD2 (5 bases). The CDR3 loop spans 15 amino acids. Trimming shortened V by 4 bases and J by 5 bases, and 20 bases separated the two germline ends. Germline V CDR1 and CDR2: GTSNPN, SVGIG (reference sequence). In DNA, the CDR3 is TGTGCCTGGACCGCCTCGGGAACTCCTGGGGAGACCCAGTACTTC. This codes for CAWTASGTPGETQYF.

The gene calls are TRBV7-9 and TRBJ2-3, with D hard to call. This CDR3 has 14 amino acids. CDR1 and CDR2 from the germline V gene are SEHNR and FQNEAQ (reference sequence). V lost 0 bases, J lost 2 bases, and 6 bases lay in between. As DNA, the CDR3 is TGTGCCAGCAGCTTAGCGACTTACACAGATACGCAGTATTTT. This sequence encodes CASSLATYTDTQYF.

This rearrangement joins TRBV29-1 to TRBJ1-1; TRBD1 might be the D (6 bases). Trimming removed 3 bases from V and 5 bases from J, with 13 bases in between. Germline CDR1 SQVTM, CDR2 ANQGSEA. CDR3 length equals 13 residues. CDR3 in amino acids: CSVDRGGVTEAFF. CDR3 coding DNA: TGCAGCGTTGACAGGGGAGGGGTTACTGAAGCTTTCTTT.

The V gene is TRBV12-3 or TRBV12-4, the J gene TRBJ2-3, with D possibly TRBD2 on 5 matching bases. This CDR3 region has 13 residues. Trimming left V 6 bases short and J 2 bases short, with 9 bases between. The CDR3 nucleotides read TGTGCCAGCAGCCTGGACTCCACAGATACGCAGTATTTT. Its protein is CASSLDSTDTQYF.

Here the CDR3 reads CASSAGENTEAFF. The CDR3 DNA is TGTGCCAGCAGCGCCGGGGAGAACACTGAAGCTTTCTTT. The chain combines TRBV9 with TRBJ1-1; D is ambiguous. Germline V gene lookup returns CDR1 SGDLS and CDR2 YYNGEE. The CDR3 has 13 residues. V lost 3 bases to trimming and J lost 1 base, with 7 bases between them. The whole variable domain, filled in from reference TRBV9 and TRBJ1-1, reads DSGVTQTPKHLITATGQRVTLRCSPRSGDLSVYWYQQSLDQGLQFLIQYYNGEERAKGNILERFSAQQFPDLHSELNLSSLELGDSALYFCASSAGENTEAFFGQGTRLTVV.

This sequence joins TRBV28 and TRBJ1-4; 7 positions agree with TRBD1. Per the germline V gene, CDR1 is MDHEN and CDR2 is SYDVKM. Germline trimming cut 6 bases from V and 4 bases from J; bases unmatched to any gene: 23. The CDR3 extends over 20 amino acids. The CDR3: CASSYSLRQGAPTYNEKLFF. In nucleotides, the CDR3 is TGTGCCAGCAGCTACAGTTTAAGACAGGGAGCACCGACCTATAATGAAAAACTGTTTTTT.

The chain carries TRBV4-3 and TRBJ1-1; 12 positions agree with TRBD1. This CDR3 has 16 residues. Trimming took 3 bases from V and 6 from J; bases not matched to a gene: 8. Germline V gene data show CDR1 as LGHNA and CDR2 as YSLEER. The CDR3 DNA reads TGCGCCAGCAGCCAGCCCCCCGGGACAGGGGGCTCTGAAGCTTTCTTT. This translates into CASSQPPGTGGSEAFF.

The chain links TRBV6-4 to TRBJ2-7, with D maybe TRBD2 (5 bases). The V end was cut by 6 bases, the J end by 1 base, with 13 bases between. The CDR3 extends over 14 amino acids. Germline CDR1 and CDR2: MRHNA and SNTAGT. This chain's CDR3 is CASRVDSQSYEQYF. The CDR3 bases are TGTGCCAGCAGAGTGGACTCCCAGTCCTACGAGCAGTACTTC.

V usage is TRBV5-1 and J usage is TRBJ2-1; D may be TRBD2 (7 bases). Between the trimmed V and J ends, which lost 0 bases and 5 bases, there was a span of 9 bases. Germline CDR1 is SGHRS and CDR2 is YFSETQ. This CDR3 is 14 amino acids long. The CDR3 DNA reads TGCGCCAGCAGCTTGGAGGGGGGGAACAATGAGCAGTTCTTC. Its translation is CASSLEGGNNEQFF. Variable domain in full (rest from reference TRBV5-1 and TRBJ2-1): KAGVTQTPRYLIKTRGQQVTLSCSPISGHRSVSWYQQTPGQGLQFLFEYFSETQRNKGNFPGRFSGRQFSNSRSEMNVSTLELGDSALYLCASSLEGGNNEQFFGPGTRLTVL.

The chain combines TRBV28 with TRBJ1-4, with D perhaps TRBD1 (5 bases). CDR1 is MDHEN, CDR2 SYDVKM, per germline. The CDR3 is 14 amino acids. V shed 5 bases and J shed 6 bases, with 13 bases lying between them. CDR3 loop: CASSPGTLDEKLFF. DNA for the CDR3: TGTGCCAGCAGTCCCGGGACTCTGGATGAAAAACTGTTTTTT. The whole variable domain, filled in from reference TRBV28 and TRBJ1-4, reads DVKVTQSSRYLVKRTGEKVFLECVQDMDHENMFWYRQDPGLGLRLIYFSYDVKMKEKGDIPEGYSVSREKKERFSLILESASTNQTSMYLCASSPGTLDEKLFFGSGTQLSVL.

The rearrangement uses TRBV9 and TRBJ1-2, with 10 bases identical to TRBD1. The CDR3 has 13 residues. Germline V gene sequence: CDR1 SGDLS, CDR2 YYNGEE. After removal of 3 bases from V and 8 bases from J, the junction contained 4 bases not matched to a gene. The CDR3 region has the DNA TGTGCCAGCAGCGCAGTGACAGGGGGCGGCTACACCTTC. Its translation is CASSAVTGGGYTF.

V gene TRBV4-3 combines with J gene TRBJ1-2; perhaps TRBD1 as D (5 bases). Deletions cut 0 bases from V and 4 bases from J, with 12 bases between. Germline CDR1 and CDR2: LGHNA and YSLEER. This CDR3 region has 15 residues. This chain's CDR3 is CASSQERNGGYGYTF. The CDR3 region has the DNA TGCGCCAGCAGCCAAGAGCGCAACGGGGGCTATGGCTACACCTTC.

The chain has TRBV5-1 and TRBJ2-5; 11 bases are shared with TRBD1. The CDR3 loop spans 17 amino acids. Germline CDR1 SGHRS, CDR2 YFSETQ. V dropped 3 bases and J dropped 6; count of bases not matched to a gene: 13. The CDR3 coding sequence is TGCGCCAGCAGCTCCCAGGACAGGGGGCGCGGCAGGCAGACCCAGTACTTC. Translation gives CASSSQDRGRGRQTQYF.

The chain uses TRBV19 and TRBJ1-1; TRBD1 is a possible D gene (6 bases). Germline CDR1 and CDR2: LNHDA and SQIVND (reference sequence). This CDR3 contains 15 residues. The V end lost 7 bases, the J end lost 0 bases, and 15 bases lay between the germline ends. The CDR3 spells CASTRRQGLNTEAFF. Written as DNA, the CDR3 is TGTGCCAGTACTCGACGCCAGGGGCTGAACACTGAAGCTTTCTTT.

This chain joins TRBV5-1 and TRBJ1-2; tentative D call: TRBD1 (6 bases). The CDR3 has 16 residues. From germline, CDR1 is SGHRS and CDR2 YFSETQ. V lost 4 bases to trimming and J lost 3 bases, with 19 bases between them. CDR3 residues: CASSAAEGDVDYGYTF. The CDR3 region has the DNA TGCGCCAGCAGCGCCGCCGAGGGGGATGTCGACTATGGCTACACCTTC.

J is TRBJ1-1 and V is TRBV27; possible D gene TRBD1, 5 bases. The germline V and J ends were trimmed by 3 bases and 3 bases, with 8 bases remaining between them. The CDR3 consists of 13 residues. Germline CDR1 MNHEY, CDR2 SMNVEV (reference sequence). CDR3 nucleotides: TGTGCCAGCAGTTTGCGGGGGGACACTGAAGCTTTCTTT. Protein sequence: CASSLRGDTEAFF.

The J gene is TRBJ2-1, the V gene TRBV29-1; D is perhaps TRBD2 (6 bases). The V and J ends lost 7 bases and 4 bases respectively, with 14 bases between them. Germline assignment: CDR1 SQVTM and CDR2 ANQGSEA. The CDR3 spans 13 residues. CDR3 DNA: TGCAGCGCTGGGCGGGGCGAGTACAATGAGCAGTTCTTC. Amino acid sequence: CSAGRGEYNEQFF.

This clone appeared a single time. One end of the junction does not line up with germline, which may come from a read error. The chain carries TRBV7-2 and TRBJ1-2; tentative D call: TRBD1 (5 bases). Per germline, CDR1 SGHTA and CDR2 FQGNSA. The CDR3 sequence is 13 residues long. CDR3 protein: CASSLVRDYGYTF. CDR3 DNA sequence: TGTGCCAGCAGCTTAGTCAGGGACTACGGCTACACCTTC. The entire variable domain, with the rest obtained from reference TRBV7-2 and TRBJ1-2, is as follows: GAGVSQSPSNKVTEKGKDVELRCDPISGHTALYWYRQSLGQGLEFLIYFQGNSAPDKSGLPSDRFSAERTGGSVSTLTIQRTQQEDSAVYLCASSLVRDYGYTFGSGTRLTVV.

The rearrangement joins TRBV3-1 (or the pseudogene TRBV3-2) to TRBJ2-1; 8 nucleotides align to TRBD2. The CDR3 is made up of 16 amino acids. The J segment lost 2 bases and the V segment lost 4 bases, leaving 7 bases of the junction unmatched. Germline values: CDR1 LGHDT, CDR2 YNNKEL (reference sequence). The CDR3 sequence: CASSPVAGNTYNEQFF. The CDR3 nucleotides are TGTGCCAGCAGCCCCGTAGCGGGAAACACCTACAATGAGCAGTTCTTC.

The sample holds one count of this clone. The J gene is TRBJ2-1, the V gene TRBV11-3; 8 bases map to TRBD2. CDR1 is SGHNT, CDR2 YENEEA, per germline. The CDR3 consists of 16 residues. Losses at the gene ends were 1 base for V and 8 bases for J; bases not matched to a gene: 10. The CDR3 coding sequence is TGTGCCAGCAGCTTAGGTGCAGCCCTAGCGGGCCATGAGCAGTTCTTC. Protein product: CASSLGAALAGHEQFF.

The chain carries TRBV5-3 and TRBJ2-7; possibly TRBD2 for D (6 bases). TRBV5-3 is filed as an ORF, its function uncertain. The CDR3 runs 16 residues. V lost 0 bases and J 7 bases, leaving 20 bases between the germline ends. The DNA for the CDR3 is TGTGCCAGAAGCTTGGGTAGCGGCGGGTTCCTGGGGGAGCAGTACTTC. Encoded protein: CARSLGSGGFLGEQYF.